This T cell receptor beta chain was recovered during a study of shared clonotypes between healthy human individuals (dated by TCRdb to between 2020 and 2021). Study-level background: A couple of women and a few men aged 18 to 49 years were included in the cohort. Libraries were prepared and TCR repertoires were sequenced by different laboratories using diverse techniques, in order to increase sequencing depth and limit assay-specific biases. The study deeply sequenced blood TCR repertoires of about 5 healthy adults to estimate repertoire size and the extent of clonotype sharing between individuals. Per donor, three plates each were used for CD4 naive and CD4 memory, two for CD8 naive, and one for CD8 memory. Between about 0.94 and 8.9 billion PBMCs per donor were obtained by leukapheresis.

Deletion took 6 bases off V and 6 bases off J, with a span of 8 bases between the germline ends. Taken from cysteine to phenylalanine, the CDR3 has 12 residues. The retained sequence is limited to the CDR3, 36 bases, with the frame set at the first base. From a lookup of the germline V gene (reference sequence), CDR1 and CDR2 are MNHEY and SMNVEV. Donors were healthy HIV-negative adults with no recently reported acute infections or vaccinations. Every donor was a Caucasian adult living in Nashville, Tennessee, USA. Magnetic negative selection was used to enrich CD4+ T cells, after which naive cells were positively selected on CD45RA and the negative fraction became the memory subset. Blood was obtained by leukapheresis, after which PBMCs were separated by Ficoll-Histopaque density gradient centrifugation and cryopreserved in liquid nitrogen vapor phase. Analytical flow cytometry was used to check the purity and quantity of every magnetically sorted T cell population. From each sorted fraction, genomic DNA was isolated and quantified by UV absorbance on a Nanodrop 2000c.

Overall study results and their limits: Higher generation probabilities were observed for clonotypes shared by all four sorted-subset donors than for non-shared clonotypes. Only blood was sampled, and tissue TCR repertoires likely differ from those in blood. Estimated clonotype richness was generally larger for naive than for memory subsets. Pairwise subsampling led to the expectation that sequencing depth would affect the degree of clonotype sharing among donors. Rarefaction of sorted-subset datasets indicated incomplete sequencing despite the large sequencing depth. Because the study included only a small number of donors, the genetic and exposure-history diversity represented was limited. Roughly 5% of naive CD4, roughly 3.6% of naive CD8, roughly 2.4% of memory CD4, and over 0.35% of memory CD8 clonotypes were shared across several donors.

Turning to this clone: Its antigen is not yet known. Nothing much larger sits one base from this clone, and base qualities are not available.

Using the deep immunoSEQ assay, multiplex PCR amplified TCR CDR3 regions from genomic DNA. Genomic DNA extracted from each cell subset was distributed evenly over all wells of several immunoSEQ 96-well plates, and each plate served as one replicate. For sorted subsets, approximately 190 ng of genomic DNA, equivalent to around 31,000 T cell genomes, went into each replicate PCR. The purified libraries were quantified using a Qubit 3.0 fluorometer, sized with a Bioanalyzer 2100, and then quantified again using the KAPA Library Quantification kit. A separate single-read 150-cycle Illumina NextSeq 550 flow cell was used to sequence each immunoSEQ 96-well plate. Per the source publication's procedure: Because only junctional sequences without quality scores were contained in the immunoSEQ output, filtering matching that applied to full-length reads could not be performed. Sequences were annotated with PyIR, a Python wrapper for IgBLAST v1.9, using IMGT germline references to assign V/J genes and CDR3. Reads were filtered out if the reads had weak V/J assignments (E-value above 1e-6), no CDR3, stop codons, out-of-frame junctions, or ambiguous translated residues. V3J clonotypes were defined as sequences sharing an identical inferred V gene, J gene, and CDR3 amino acid sequence. Percentage overlap between repertoires was calculated by dividing the number of shared unique clonotypes by the size of the smaller repertoire. Richness of each repertoire was evaluated using RTK rarefaction, the Chao1 estimator, and Recon v2.1 estimates of unobserved clonotypes. Generation probabilities for all TCRbeta clonotypes obtained by the gDNA method from several donors were computed using OLGA. Drawn from immuneACCESS, this table holds only the in-frame rearrangements with V and J called that TCRdb kept. Clones are partly lost; checked studies trace under half to an unresolved V gene and leave the rest unexplained. From that table come the V and J calls and clone size; the DNA was used to work out D and trimming. This sample lists 2 million to 2.5 million clones; about nine tenths were detected once. The ten largest account for around 0.35% of the sample.

What was sequenced was naive CD4+ T cells from PBMCs. The intended sense of this specimen's cell subset or site label: CD45RA+ positively selected. This clonotype originated in a young man in good health. Some clones in this sample may be carry-over from other donors' samples. This sequence uses TRBV27 and TRBJ2-2, with no D gene named confidently. In nucleotides, the sequence is TGTGCCAGCAGCATAGCCCCCGGGGAGCTGTTTTTT. Translated, it gives CASSIAPGELFF.